This TCR beta chain was captured by sequencing in a study of shared clonotypes between healthy human individuals. For the study at large: Those who served as donors were a couple of women and three men between the ages of 18 and 49. Each donor's CD4 naive and CD4 memory cells filled three plates apiece, CD8 naive two, and CD8 memory one.

Study outcomes and limitations: Clonotype sharing levels among donors were expected to vary with sequencing depth.

Of note for this clone: What it binds is unknown.

CDR1 is ENHRY and CDR2 is SYGVKD in the germline V gene. Trimming pared 2 bases from V and 7 bases from J, leaving 17 bases between. The CDR3 is made up of 16 amino acids. Here immunoSEQ multiplex PCR was the method, and the copy in TCRdb shows in-frame clones only, minus some. The sample has around 550,000 clones, 90% to 97% seen once. The TCR was taken from a woman aged 25 to 39 in good health. The sequenced material came from naive CD4+ T cells sorted from blood. The subset is: CD45RA+ positively selected. The chain carries TRBV10-3 and TRBJ2-2; a weak D match, TRBD2 (6 bases). CDR3 in DNA: TGTGCCATCAGTGAGACTCTAGCGAATGATGGCGGGGAGCTGTTTTTT. Protein: CAISETLANDGGELFF.